This T cell receptor beta chain derives from a study of human T cells and chemical hapten exposure. From the RACE reads, TCRdb called clonotypes with MiXCR, one entry per CDR3 protein. The sample carries under 100,000 distinct CDR3 sequences, over 10% recorded once. This sample's time point: patch test 2, 6 weeks after DPC sensitization. The treatment is: therapeutic diphenylcyclopropenone sensitization with weekly scalp DPC. This CDR3 comprises 15 residues. CDR1 and CDR2 from the germline V gene are KGHSH and LQKENI. J was trimmed by 0 bases and V by 2 bases; bases with no gene match: 2. This material consisted of whole blood, taken in connection with sensitization to the hapten diphenylcyclopropenone (DPC). This sequence joins TRBV18 and TRBJ1-1; 8 nucleotides match TRBD1. The sequence was obtained from a woman in her thirties or forties with alopecia areata. Some clones in this sample may be carry-over from other donors' samples. The CDR3 spells CASSPGQGMNTEAFF. CDR3 DNA: TGTGCCAGCTCACCAGGACAGGGCATGAACACTGAAGCTTTCTTT. The full variable domain, in which reference TRBV18 and TRBJ1-1 provide the parts outside the CDR3, is NAGVMQNPRHLVRRRGQEARLRCSPMKGHSHVYWYRQLPEEGLKFMVYLQKENIIDESGMPKERFSAEFPKEGPSILRIQQVVRGDSAAYFCASSPGQGMNTEAFFGQGTRLTVV.